The present T cell receptor beta chain was sequenced within a study of cytomegalovirus exposure and HLA in healthy donors. The overall study: Out of 300 to 500 genotyped donors, about 84% belonged to the Caucasian-associated ancestry cluster.

Primers included in the PCR were 60 Vbeta and 13 Jbeta primers. The table came from immunoSEQ multiplex PCR; TCRdb's copy has only in-frame clones and leaves some out. The sample carries about 150,000 clones, around 75% recorded once. This clone appeared a few times. Its antigen is unknown. This CDR3 contains 15 residues. Trimming pared 4 bases from V and 7 bases from J, leaving 20 bases between. CDR1 and CDR2 (germline): MNHEY, SMNVEV (reference sequence). Study outcomes and limitations: Analysis was carried out at a later point, and it linked a missense DCLRE1C variant to TCR beta V- and J-gene trimming. In terms of immune exposure information, only CMV serostatus was available. In vitro, three CMV-associated chains proved specific for CMV antigens.

Sequencing was carried out using PBMCs. The clonotype was recovered from a man in his late teens or twenties in good health and CMV-seropositive. This rearrangement joins TRBV27 to TRBJ2-7, with D perhaps TRBD1 (5 bases). The CDR3 coding sequence is TGTGCCAGCAGTTCTAGAGCAGGGCCCGTATTGGAGCAGTACTTC. This encodes CASSSRAGPVLEQYF.